This record concerns one TCR beta chain sequence. The junction departs from germline at one end; a sequencing error may be responsible. Other DNA sequences within the sample encode an identical CDR3. These data originate in a study of T cell changes during pregnancy in multiple sclerosis. The CDR3 has 11 amino acids. Per the germline V gene, CDR1 is DFQATT and CDR2 is SNEGSKA (reference sequence). Method: immunoSEQ multiplex PCR; TCRdb's copy keeps in-frame clones and lacks some. The data hold over 70,000 clones, with roughly 92% observed a single time. The rearrangement joins TRBV20-1 to TRBJ2-7; D possibly corresponds to TRBD1 (5 bases). This TCR derives from a female donor in good health, enrolled as a control in a pregnancy study. Source: peripheral blood, taken in the third trimester of pregnancy. The CDR3 region is CSAGDSYEQYF. For the CDR3, the DNA is TGCAGTGCTGGAGACAGCTACGAGCAGTACTTC.